A selection of T cell receptor beta chains follows, all from one sample in a study of T cell responses to AZD1222 COVID-19 vaccine. Here immunoSEQ multiplex PCR was the method, and the copy in TCRdb shows in-frame clones only, minus some. The sample holds 65,000 to 85,000 clones; approximately 88% are singletons and the top ten take about 9.1%. The input for sequencing was peripheral blood, taken 28 days after the second dose of the MenACWY control vaccine. The source is an adult who received the MenACWY meningococcal vaccine as a control. CDR3s include the opening cysteine and the closing phenylalanine or tryptophan. The D gene is left open where the match is weak. Clone size is given for some rows only: seen once, a few or many times, or a class if the clone is expanded.

V gene,clone size,J gene,D gene,CDR3 protein,CDR3 DNA
TRBV6-2/TRBV6-3,NA,TRBJ2-1,TRBD2,CASSSGTSSYNEQFF,TGTGCCAGCAGTTCCGGGACTAGCTCGTACAATGAGCAGTTCTTC
TRBV10-3,once,TRBJ2-3,NA,CAIRPGTLGTDTQYF,TGTGCCATCAGACCCGGGACTCTAGGGACAGATACGCAGTATTTT
TRBV7-2,once,TRBJ2-1,NA,CASSPGGNNEQFF,TGTGCCAGCAGCCCAGGGGGGAACAATGAGCAGTTCTTC
TRBV28,NA,TRBJ2-5,TRBD2,CASSPGGASETQYF,TGTGCCAGCAGCCCCGGGGGGGCCTCCGAGACCCAGTACTTC
TRBV25-1,NA,TRBJ2-2,NA,CASSEPGRNTGELFF,TGTGCCAGCAGTGAGCCGGGCAGGAACACCGGGGAGCTGTTTTTT
TRBV6-2/TRBV6-3,NA,TRBJ2-7,NA,CASSYSHSQQYF,TGTGCCAGCAGTTACTCGCACTCACAGCAGTACTTC
TRBV7-7,NA,TRBJ1-1,NA,CASSMNSNTEAFF,TGTGCCAGCAGCATGAACAGTAACACTGAAGCTTTCTTT
TRBV19,few,TRBJ1-3,NA,CASSPSSSGNTIYF,TGTGCCAGTAGCCCAAGTAGCTCTGGAAACACCATATATTTT
TRBV18,NA,TRBJ2-5,TRBD1,CASQRTGGLETQYF,TGTGCCAGCCAGCGTACAGGGGGCTTGGAGACCCAGTACTTC
TRBV5-1,NA,TRBJ1-1,NA,CASSSLWGENTEAFF,TGCGCCAGCAGCTCTCTTTGGGGGGAAAACACTGAAGCTTTCTTT
TRBV5-4,NA,TRBJ2-1,TRBD1,CASSLTGTGAYNEQFF,TGTGCCAGCAGCTTGACCGGGACAGGGGCCTACAATGAGCAGTTCTTC
TRBV5-6,NA,TRBJ1-1,NA,CASSLGVGAFF,TGTGCCAGCAGCTTGGGGGTCGGAGCTTTCTTT
TRBV5-1,NA,TRBJ1-4,NA,CASSPGTLGEKLFF,TGCGCCAGCAGCCCGGGGACACTTGGGGAAAAACTGTTTTTT
TRBV10-3,NA,TRBJ2-5,TRBD2,CAISGGGQETQYF,TGTGCCATCAGTGGGGGGGGTCAAGAGACCCAGTACTTC
TRBV30,NA,TRBJ2-6,NA,CAYGEERKGANVLTF,TGTGCCTATGGGGAGGAGAGAAAAGGGGCCAACGTCCTGACTTTC
TRBV19,NA,TRBJ2-1,TRBD1,CASSTTGVNNEQFF,TGTGCCAGTAGTACGACAGGGGTCAACAATGAGCAGTTCTTC
TRBV11-1,NA,TRBJ2-3,TRBD1,CASSLDRGLLDTQYF,TGTGCCAGCAGCCTCGACAGGGGGCTATTGGATACGCAGTATTTT
TRBV5-1,NA,TRBJ1-3,NA,CASSLEFGGNTIYF,TGCGCCAGCAGCTTGGAGTTCGGGGGAAACACCATATATTTT
TRBV28,NA,TRBJ1-3,TRBD1,CASSPGTGVHTIYF,TGTGCCAGCAGCCCCGGGACAGGGGTCCACACCATATATTTT
TRBV10-3,NA,TRBJ1-4,TRBD1,CAISESKPGQGATNEKLFF,TGTGCCATCAGTGAGTCGAAGCCGGGACAGGGGGCAACTAATGAAAAACTGTTTTTT
TRBV5-1,NA,TRBJ1-5,NA,CASRSDSNQPQHF,TGCGCCAGCAGGAGTGACAGCAATCAGCCCCAGCATTTT
TRBV10-1,NA,TRBJ1-2,TRBD1,CASSTGQGRGYTF,TGCGCCAGCAGTACTGGACAGGGCCGCGGCTACACCTTC
TRBV4-3,NA,TRBJ2-7,NA,CASSQGQVLEEQYF,TGCGCCAGCAGCCAAGGGCAGGTCCTCGAGGAGCAGTACTTC
TRBV9,NA,TRBJ1-3,TRBD1,CASSVGTGGNSGNTIYF,TGTGCCAGCAGCGTAGGGACAGGGGGAAACTCTGGAAACACCATATATTTT
TRBV6-5,NA,TRBJ1-6,NA,CASSYKTAGKSPLHF,TGTGCCAGCAGTTACAAGACTGCGGGCAAGTCACCCCTCCACTTT
TRBV30,NA,TRBJ1-5,NA,CAWRGGNPNQPQHF,TGTGCCTGGAGAGGGGGGAACCCCAATCAGCCCCAGCATTTT
TRBV11-3,NA,TRBJ1-1,NA,CASSLVEESEAFF,TGTGCCAGCAGCTTAGTAGAAGAATCTGAAGCTTTCTTT
TRBV19,NA,TRBJ1-5,TRBD1,CASSIDRVQPQHF,TGTGCCAGTAGTATCGACAGGGTCCAGCCCCAGCATTTT
TRBV30,once,TRBJ2-5,NA,CAWSGGAQETQYF,TGTGCCTGGAGTGGAGGAGCTCAAGAGACCCAGTACTTC
TRBV6-5,NA,TRBJ1-1,NA,CASSAGQNTEAFF,TGTGCCAGCAGCGCGGGACAGAACACTGAAGCTTTCTTT
TRBV5-1,NA,TRBJ1-1,NA,CASSFDLGGQEAFF,TGCGCCAGCAGCTTTGATCTTGGGGGTCAAGAAGCTTTCTTT